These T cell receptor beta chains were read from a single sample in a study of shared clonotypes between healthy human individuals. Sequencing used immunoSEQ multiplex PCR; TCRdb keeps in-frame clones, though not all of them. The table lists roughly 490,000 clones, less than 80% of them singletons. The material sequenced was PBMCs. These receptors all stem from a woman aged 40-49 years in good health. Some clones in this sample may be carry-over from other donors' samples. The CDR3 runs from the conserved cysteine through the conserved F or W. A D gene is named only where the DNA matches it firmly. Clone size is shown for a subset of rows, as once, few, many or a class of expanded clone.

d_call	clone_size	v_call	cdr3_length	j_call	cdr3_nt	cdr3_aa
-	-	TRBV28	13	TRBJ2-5	TGTGCCAGCAGTTTAAGGGTTCGGGAGACCCAGTACTTC	CASSLRVRETQYF
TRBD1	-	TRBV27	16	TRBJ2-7	TGTGCCAGCAGTATGCCGGGACAGGGGGGCTCCTACGAGCAGTACTTC	CASSMPGQGGSYEQYF
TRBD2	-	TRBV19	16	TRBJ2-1	TGTGCCAGTAGTATCGGGACTAGCAGGGGCCAGGGTGAGCAGTTCTTC	CASSIGTSRGQGEQFF
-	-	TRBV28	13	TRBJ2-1	TGTGCCAGCAGCTGGCGATCTTTCAATGAGCAGTTCTTC	CASSWRSFNEQFF
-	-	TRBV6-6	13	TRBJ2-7	TGTGCCAGCAGACAAGGAGCCGCCTACGAGCAGTACTTC	CASRQGAAYEQYF
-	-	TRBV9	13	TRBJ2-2	TGTGCCAGCAAGCCGGCGGGCACCGGGGAGCTGTTTTTT	CASKPAGTGELFF
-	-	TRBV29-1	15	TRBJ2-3	TGCAGCGTTGACGATCCCGGACAGCTCGCAGATACGCAGTATTTT	CSVDDPGQLADTQYF
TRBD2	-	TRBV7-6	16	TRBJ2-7	TGTGCCAGCAGCTCGTGGACTAGCGTAAGCTCCTACGAGCAGTACTTC	CASSSWTSVSSYEQYF
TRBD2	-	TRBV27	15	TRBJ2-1	TGTGCCAGCTTCCCTGGACTAGCGGTTCACTATGAGCAGTTCTTC	CASFPGLAVHYEQFF
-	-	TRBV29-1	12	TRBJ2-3	TGCAGCGTTGAAGAGAAGGCAGATACGCAGTATTTT	CSVEEKADTQYF
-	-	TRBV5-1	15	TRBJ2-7	TGCGCCAGCAGAAGTACGCGGGGAGGCCACTACGAGCAGTACTTC	CASRSTRGGHYEQYF
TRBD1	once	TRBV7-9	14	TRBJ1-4	TGTGCCAGCAGTCGAGGACAGGATAATGAAAAACTGTTTTTT	CASSRGQDNEKLFF
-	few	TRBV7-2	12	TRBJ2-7	TGTGCCAGCAGCGGTGGGGGGTACGAGCAGTACTTC	CASSGGGYEQYF
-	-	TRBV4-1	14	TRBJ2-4	TGCGCCAGCAGCCAAGGTGGACAGCTAAACATTCAGTACTTC	CASSQGGQLNIQYF
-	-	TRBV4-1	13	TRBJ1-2	TGCGCCAGCAGCGGGGGTTGGGGCTATGGCTACACCTTC	CASSGGWGYGYTF
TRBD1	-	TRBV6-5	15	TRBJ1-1	TGTGCCAGCAGTTTCCTCGGGACAGGGGACATTGAAGCTTTCTTT	CASSFLGTGDIEAFF
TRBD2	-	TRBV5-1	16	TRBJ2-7	TGCGCCAGCAGCTCGAGGGGCGGGGGTAATTTTTACGAGCAGTACTTC	CASSSRGGGNFYEQYF
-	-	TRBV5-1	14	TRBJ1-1	TGCGCCAGCAGCTTCCGGGGACGGGACACTGAAGCTTTCTTT	CASSFRGRDTEAFF
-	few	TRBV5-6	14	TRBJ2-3	TGTGCCAGCAGCTTGGGACTAGGCACAGATACGCAGTATTTT	CASSLGLGTDTQYF
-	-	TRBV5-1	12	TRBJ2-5	TGCGCCAGCAGACAGGGTCAAGAGACCCAGTACTTC	CASRQGQETQYF
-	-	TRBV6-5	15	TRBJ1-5	TGTGCCAGCAGCCAAACAGGGACCGGCAATCAGCCCCAGCATTTT	CASSQTGTGNQPQHF
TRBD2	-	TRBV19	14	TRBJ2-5	TGTGCCACCCGGACTAGCGGGATAGGAGAGACCCAGTACTTC	CATRTSGIGETQYF
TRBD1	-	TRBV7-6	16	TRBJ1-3	TGTGCCAGCAGCACACGACAGGGCCCCTCTGGAAACACCATATATTTT	CASSTRQGPSGNTIYF
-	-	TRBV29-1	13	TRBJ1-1	TGCAGCGTTTATACAGGAGATCCTCGGGAAGCTTTCTTT	CSVYTGDPREAFF
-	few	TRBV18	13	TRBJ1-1	TGTGCCAGCTCACCACTGCTGAACACTGAAGCTTTCTTT	CASSPLLNTEAFF
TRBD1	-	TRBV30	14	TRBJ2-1	TGTGCCTGGAGTGCCTCTATGACAGGGGGCGAGCAGTTCTTC	CAWSASMTGGEQFF
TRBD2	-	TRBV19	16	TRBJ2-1	TGTGCCAGTAGTGGGTTCACTAGCGGGAGTCAGAATGAGCAGTTCTTC	CASSGFTSGSQNEQFF
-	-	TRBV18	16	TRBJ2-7	TGTGCCAGCTCATCCTTGGGGACGGTAAGCTCCTACGAGCAGTACTTC	CASSSLGTVSSYEQYF
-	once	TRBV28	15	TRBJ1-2	TGTGCCAGCAGTTTCATTGGCGGATTGTCATACGGCTACACCTTC	CASSFIGGLSYGYTF
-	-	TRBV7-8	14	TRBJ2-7	TGTGCCAGCAGCCCCAGAAACCGCCTGGACGAGCAGTACTTC	CASSPRNRLDEQYF
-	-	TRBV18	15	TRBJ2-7	TGTGCCAGCTCACCTCTCCCGGTACAGTCCCACGAGCAGTACTTC	CASSPLPVQSHEQYF
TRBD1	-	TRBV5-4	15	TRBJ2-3	TGTGCCAGCAGCTCCTCTACAGGGGTGGCAGATACGCAGTATTTT	CASSSSTGVADTQYF
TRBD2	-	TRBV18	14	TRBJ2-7	TGTGCCAGCTCAGATAGTAGCGGGAGAAGCGAGCAGTACTTC	CASSDSSGRSEQYF
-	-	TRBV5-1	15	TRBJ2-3	TGCGCCAGCAGCGCCACGGGTTCTAGCACAGATACGCAGTATTTT	CASSATGSSTDTQYF
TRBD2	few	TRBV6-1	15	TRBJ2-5	TGTGCCAGCAGTGAAGCAGCCGGGACTAATAGGGAGCAGTACTTC	CASSEAAGTNREQYF
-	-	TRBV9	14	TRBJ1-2	TGTGCCAGCAGCGCCGACTTTTCCCTAGACGGCTACACCTTC	CASSADFSLDGYTF
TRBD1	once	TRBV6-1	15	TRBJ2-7	TGTGCCAGCAGCCCGCCGGGGGACAGGGACGGGGAGCAGTACTTC	CASSPPGDRDGEQYF